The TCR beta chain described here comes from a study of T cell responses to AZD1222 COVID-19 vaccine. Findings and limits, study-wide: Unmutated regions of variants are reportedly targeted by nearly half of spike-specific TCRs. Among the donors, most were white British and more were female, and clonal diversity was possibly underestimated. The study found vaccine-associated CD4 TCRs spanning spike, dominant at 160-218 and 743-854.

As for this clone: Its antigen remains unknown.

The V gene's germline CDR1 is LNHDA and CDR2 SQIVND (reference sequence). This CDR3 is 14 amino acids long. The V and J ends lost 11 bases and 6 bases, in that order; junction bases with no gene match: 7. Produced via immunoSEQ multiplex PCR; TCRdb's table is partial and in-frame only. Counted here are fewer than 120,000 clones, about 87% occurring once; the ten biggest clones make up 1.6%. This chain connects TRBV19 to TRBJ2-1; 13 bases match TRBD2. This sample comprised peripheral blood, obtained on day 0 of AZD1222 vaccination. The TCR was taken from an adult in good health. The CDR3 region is CASRTSGSLNEQFF. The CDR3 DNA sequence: TGTGCCTCCAGGACTAGCGGGAGTCTCAATGAGCAGTTCTTC.